This is a list of T cell receptor beta chains from one sample in a study of shared clonotypes between healthy human individuals. Some clones are missing from TCRdb's copy, which holds only in-frame ones; the method was immunoSEQ multiplex PCR. Among under 750,000 clones, approximately 72% were seen once, and the ten largest hold about 1.7%. The specimen sequenced was memory CD4+ T cells sorted from blood. Source of these receptors: a woman aged 25 to 45 in good health. The CDR3 runs from the conserved cysteine through the conserved F or W. D genes are given only for firm matches.

d_call,v_call,j_call,cdr3_aa,cdr3_nt
-,TRBV28,TRBJ2-1,CASTLSGAYNEQFF,TGTGCCAGCACCTTGAGCGGTGCCTACAATGAGCAGTTCTTC
-,TRBV18,TRBJ2-7,CASSPGERAYEQYF,TGTGCCAGCTCACCTGGCGAGAGGGCCTACGAGCAGTACTTC
-,TRBV12-5,TRBJ1-3,CASGLENTIYF,TGTGCTAGTGGTTTGGAAAACACCATATATTTT
-,TRBV18,TRBJ2-1,CASSVGDEQFF,TGTGCCAGCTCTGTGGGGGACGAGCAGTTCTTC
-,TRBV5-3,TRBJ1-5,CARSRWLGKWGNQPQHF,TGTGCCAGAAGCCGGTGGTTGGGAAAATGGGGCAATCAGCCCCAGCATTTT
-,TRBV2,TRBJ2-1,CASSGPGTYNEQFF,TGTGCCAGCTCGGGACCCGGGACCTACAATGAGCAGTTCTTC
-,TRBV5-4,TRBJ2-3,CASSRWTASTDTQYF,TGTGCCAGCAGCAGATGGACGGCCAGCACAGATACGCAGTATTTT
-,TRBV2,TRBJ2-4,CASSESVVGRAKNIQYF,TGTGCCAGCAGTGAGAGTGTGGTGGGCAGGGCCAAAAACATTCAGTACTTC
-,TRBV2,TRBJ1-2,CASSVRQTSYGYTF,TGTGCCAGCAGTGTACGACAGACGTCCTATGGCTACACCTTC
-,TRBV5-1,TRBJ2-3,CASKESSTDTQYF,TGCGCCAGCAAGGAGTCCAGCACAGATACGCAGTATTTT